The rows below give T cell receptor beta chains drawn from one sample of a study of Graves' ophthalmopathy and Graves' hyperthyroidism. Using its own MiXCR run on the multiplex PCR reads, TCRdb lists one record per CDR3 protein. The sample carries around 1,200,000 distinct CDR3 sequences, less than 45% recorded once. The sample taken for sequencing was peripheral blood or thyroid tissue (not recorded which). Source of these receptors: an adult man with Graves' hyperthyroidism. The CDR3 runs from the conserved cysteine through the conserved F or W. The order of the fields is CDR3 DNA, CDR3 protein, D gene, J gene, V gene, CDR3 length, clone size. D genes are given only for firm matches. Clone size is not always given. Where it is, it says once, few, many or a class for expanded clones.

TGTGCCAGCAGCGAACAGGGGTTACAGTACTTC | CASSEQGLQYF | TRBD1 | TRBJ2-7 | TRBV6-5 | 11 | many
TGTGCCAGCAGTTACGCTACCCTAGCGGGGGGGCGCGAGCAGTACTTC | CASSYATLAGGREQYF | TRBD2 | TRBJ2-7 | TRBV6-6 | 16 | few
TGCAGCGTGAGGGAGGATGTGAATTCACCCCTCCACTTT | CSVREDVNSPLHF | - | TRBJ1-6 | TRBV29-1 | 13 | -
TGTGCCAGTGACAGCAACACCTATGGCTACACCTTC | CASDSNTYGYTF | - | TRBJ1-2 | TRBV2 | 12 | few
TGTGCCAGCAGTGAATGGGTCGTAGGGGAGACCCAGTACTTC | CASSEWVVGETQYF | - | TRBJ2-5 | TRBV25-1 | 14 | many
TGCGCCAGCAGCTTGGAAATATTGGGAGTCGAGCAGTTCTTC | CASSLEILGVEQFF | - | TRBJ2-1 | TRBV5-1 | 14 | -
TGTGCCACCCCCAGTACGGAGAACACTGAAGCTTTCTTT | CATPSTENTEAFF | - | TRBJ1-1 | TRBV5-1 | 13 | -
TGTGCCAGCAGTAAGGACAGGTGCGATGGCTACACCTTC | CASSKDRCDGYTF | TRBD1 | TRBJ1-2 | TRBV9 | 13 | -
TGCAGCGTTTGTCGCAGTCGAGGGAATGAAAAACTGTTTTTT | CSVCRSRGNEKLFF | - | TRBJ1-4 | TRBV29-1 | 14 | many
TGTGCCAGCAGAGAGAACCAGGGACTATTTGACTCGAACACTGAAGCTTTCTTT | CASRENQGLFDSNTEAFF | - | TRBJ1-1 | TRBV5-6 | 18 | -
TGTGCCATCAGTGAGTTTAGTCATCACAATCAGCCCCAGCATTTT | CAISEFSHHNQPQHF | - | TRBJ1-5 | TRBV10-3 | 15 | -
TGTGCCAGCAGCTTAGCCCGGGTCGAAATGAACACTGAAGCTTTCTTT | CASSLARVEMNTEAFF | - | TRBJ1-1 | TRBV7-8 | 16 | many
TGTGCCAGCAGTACTGCAGGGGGTCGAAGCAATCAGCCCCAGCATTTT | CASSTAGGRSNQPQHF | TRBD1 | TRBJ1-5 | TRBV10-3 | 16 | few
TGCAGCGTTGAAAGTCCAGACCCTGGAAACACCATATATTTT | CSVESPDPGNTIYF | - | TRBJ1-3 | TRBV29-1 | 14 | -
TGCAGTGGGCCCCCGATGACAGGGGGGGAGACCCGGTACTTC | CSGPPMTGGETRYF | TRBD1 | TRBJ2-5 | TRBV20-1 | 14 | -
TGTGCCAGCAGCCAACATCCTCAGGGACAGGGCGCTGAAGCTTTCTTT | CASSQHPQGQGAEAFF | TRBD1 | TRBJ1-1 | TRBV3-1 | 16 | -
TGTGCCAGCAGCAAGGCGACAGCTAACTATGGCTACACCTTC | CASSKATANYGYTF | - | TRBJ1-2 | TRBV7-2 | 14 | few
TGTGCCAGCAGCCGGGACCGACCCGCCTCTGGGGCCAACGTCCTGACTTTC | CASSRDRPASGANVLTF | - | TRBJ2-6 | TRBV5-4 | 17 | -
TGTGCCAGTAGTCTCTACCTCAGGGGTGGGGAGACCCAGTACTTC | CASSLYLRGGETQYF | - | TRBJ2-5 | TRBV19 | 15 | few
TGCAGTGCTACCGGTTTCTCCTACGAGCAGTACTTC | CSATGFSYEQYF | - | TRBJ2-7 | TRBV20-1 | 12 | many
TGTGCCAGCAGCCGTAATACGGGGGCTGTAAACTATGGCTACACCTTC | CASSRNTGAVNYGYTF | - | TRBJ1-2 | TRBV7-9 | 16 | many
TGTGCCAGCAGCTTATCGAGCGGGACCTACGAGCAGTACTTC | CASSLSSGTYEQYF | TRBD2 | TRBJ2-7 | TRBV7-2 | 14 | many
TGTGCCAGCGGGGGACAGCGAGGGACCGGGGAGCTGTTTTTT | CASGGQRGTGELFF | TRBD1 | TRBJ2-2 | TRBV25-1 | 14 | -
TGTGCCAGCAGCTTAGACCATGGGGACAATCAGCCCCAGCATTTT | CASSLDHGDNQPQHF | - | TRBJ1-5 | TRBV7-6 | 15 | -
TGCAGTGCTACCCCCTCGACAGGCCGCGGAAACACCATATATTTT | CSATPSTGRGNTIYF | - | TRBJ1-3 | TRBV20-1 | 15 | few
TGTGCCAGCAGCTTAGTAGTAGGGACTAGCGGGGGGAAAGAGACCCAGTACTTC | CASSLVVGTSGGKETQYF | TRBD2 | TRBJ2-5 | TRBV7-8 | 18 | many
TGTGCCAGCCTGGGGGGAGTCCGCGAGACCCAGTACTTC | CASLGGVRETQYF | - | TRBJ2-5 | TRBV7-2 | 13 | many
TGTGCCAGCAGCTTAGAGGAGCAAGAGACCCAGCATTTT | CASSLEEQETQHF | - | TRBJ1-5 | TRBV7-2 | 13 | -
TGTGCCAGCAGCCCGCGGACAGGGGTGTATTTT | CASSPRTGVYF | TRBD1 | TRBJ1-5 | TRBV14 | 11 | once
TGCAGCGTTGTATCAGGGGCGGACTATGGCTACACCTTC | CSVVSGADYGYTF | - | TRBJ1-2 | TRBV29-1 | 13 | many
TGCAGTGCTAGAGACCCGACAGTAGGGCCCTACGAGCAGTACTTC | CSARDPTVGPYEQYF | - | TRBJ2-7 | TRBV20-1 | 15 | many
TGTGCCAGCAGCTTAGATGCGGGAGGACAAGAGACCCAGTACTTC | CASSLDAGGQETQYF | TRBD2 | TRBJ2-5 | TRBV7-9 | 15 | -
TGTGCCAGTAGTACATCTGGGACATTCACTGAAGCTTTCTTT | CASSTSGTFTEAFF | - | TRBJ1-1 | TRBV19 | 14 | -
TGTGCCAGCAGCCAGGGGCTGGGGGACGAGCAGTACTTC | CASSQGLGDEQYF | - | TRBJ2-7 | TRBV14 | 13 | many
TGTGCCAGCAGCGTAGGGGGGAGCGTCACCTTC | CASSVGGSVTF | - | TRBJ1-2 | TRBV9 | 11 | many
TGCAGTGCTAGAGATCCCGGGACAGGGCAAGAGACCCAGTACTTC | CSARDPGTGQETQYF | TRBD1 | TRBJ2-5 | TRBV20-1 | 15 | many
TGCAGTGCTCGGACTAGCGGGAGAGAGACCCAGTACTTC | CSARTSGRETQYF | TRBD2 | TRBJ2-5 | TRBV20-1 | 13 | many
TGCGCCAGCAGCCAAGGGAGGGGGAACACCGGGGAGCTGTTTTTT | CASSQGRGNTGELFF | - | TRBJ2-2 | TRBV4-1 | 15 | -
TGTGCCACCAGCAGAGTGCCCCGGGACAGGACCTACGAGCAGTACTTC | CATSRVPRDRTYEQYF | TRBD1 | TRBJ2-7 | TRBV15 | 16 | -
TGTGCCAGCAGCTTGTCCGGGACAGGGCGTCGGGAGCAGTACTTC | CASSLSGTGRREQYF | TRBD1 | TRBJ2-7 | TRBV5-8 | 15 | few
TGTGCCAGCAGTGAGCGACAGGGTTTT | CASSERQGF | TRBD1 | TRBJ1-5 | TRBV2 | 9 | -
TGTGCCAGCAGCCAAGCGATAGGCTACGAGCAGTACTTC | CASSQAIGYEQYF | - | TRBJ2-7 | TRBV7-8 | 13 | -
TGTGCCAGCAAACCGGGACAGGAAAACTATGGCTACACCTTC | CASKPGQENYGYTF | TRBD1 | TRBJ1-2 | TRBV6-4 | 14 | -
TGTGCCAGCAGTGAACACCGGGACAGCCGCCCTCAACTGTTTTTT | CASSEHRDSRPQLFF | TRBD1 | TRBJ1-4 | TRBV25-1 | 15 | many
TGTGCCAGCAGCCTAAGTTTAGAGGTCCGGGAGACCCAGTACTTC | CASSLSLEVRETQYF | - | TRBJ2-5 | TRBV9 | 15 | many
TGTGCCAGCAGTGCTAAGGTCCCGGCTGGGGCGCATGGCTACACCTTC | CASSAKVPAGAHGYTF | - | TRBJ1-2 | TRBV25-1 | 16 | -
TGTGCCAGCAGAACCACAGGGGGAAATGAAAAACTGTTTTTT | CASRTTGGNEKLFF | TRBD1 | TRBJ1-4 | TRBV7-9 | 14 | few
TGTGCCAGCAGCTTAAAGGAGAATTCACCCCTCCACTTT | CASSLKENSPLHF | - | TRBJ1-6 | TRBV7-6 | 13 | many
TGCAGCGCCAGCTCACCGATGGACAGGGGGAACTATGGCTACACCTTC | CSASSPMDRGNYGYTF | TRBD1 | TRBJ1-2 | TRBV29-1 | 16 | -
TGTGCCACAGGGCCCCCCGGGACCGAAGCTTTCTTT | CATGPPGTEAFF | - | TRBJ1-1 | TRBV15 | 12 | -
TGTGCCATCAGTCTGGGACAGCCCCAAGAGACCCAGTACTTC | CAISLGQPQETQYF | TRBD1 | TRBJ2-5 | TRBV10-3 | 14 | -
TGCGCCAGCATGGGAAGCCGGGGGTTCAATGAGCAGTTCTTC | CASMGSRGFNEQFF | - | TRBJ2-1 | TRBV10-2 | 14 | -
TGTGCCAGCAGCTTCGGACAAGAAGCTTTCTTT | CASSFGQEAFF | - | TRBJ1-1 | TRBV7-8 | 11 | many
TGCGCCAGCAGCTTCGAAGGGACCTACGAGCAGTACTTC | CASSFEGTYEQYF | - | TRBJ2-7 | TRBV5-1 | 13 | few
TGTGTCAGCAGCCCAAGTCGTGGGAGGGCCCGGGAGACCCAGTACTTC | CVSSPSRGRARETQYF | TRBD2 | TRBJ2-5 | TRBV7-9 | 16 | once